The 14 T cell receptor beta chains below come from one sample, sequenced in a study of memory B cells and T cells in multiple sclerosis (dated by TCRdb to about 2018). After stimulus-free culture of CFSE-labeled PBMCs, the autoproliferating (CFSEdim) and non-proliferating (CFSEhi) T cell fractions were sequenced separately. In total, 40 million to 65 million CFSE-labeled PBMCs were cultured without stimulus for six to eight days, after which replicate wells were pooled. The library was generated by the immunoSEQ multiplex PCR assay. The table was pulled from immuneACCESS by TCRdb, which kept in-frame rearrangements only. Such tables lose some clones; where checked, under half of the loss comes from unresolved V genes, and the rest has no known cause. For this sample there are 46,000 or so clones; about 80% appear just once. Of the sample, 0.9% to 1.4% falls within the top ten clones. Their antigens remain unidentified.

The sequenced sample consisted of PBMCs from blood kept in culture. The receptors derive from a human donor with multiple sclerosis.

CDR3 in DNA: TGTGCCAGCAGCTCCCCCGGGCAGCCCCAGCATTTT. Translated, it gives CASSSPGQPQHF. V is TRBV28 and J is TRBJ1-5; no clear D. Germline assignment: CDR1 MDHEN and CDR2 SYDVKM. Trimming stripped 6 bases from V and 7 bases from J, with 10 bases between. The CDR3 has 12 residues. Full variable domain (remainder filled in from reference TRBV28 and TRBJ1-5): DVKVTQSSRYLVKRTGEKVFLECVQDMDHENMFWYRQDPGLGLRLIYFSYDVKMKEKGDIPEGYSVSREKKERFSLILESASTNQTSMYLCASSSPGQPQHFGDGTRLSIL.

The chain employs TRBV19 and TRBJ1-6; D call uncertain. Germline values: CDR1 LNHDA, CDR2 SQIVND (reference sequence). Trimming cost V 4 bases and J 6 bases, with 13 bases left between them. CDR3 length: 15 amino acids. The DNA for the CDR3 is TGTGCCAGTAGTAGCAGCACACGGTCTAATTCACCCCTCCACTTT. Translating it yields CASSSSTRSNSPLHF.

Of note for this clone: Mismatch with germline at one junction end may stem from a read error. V usage is TRBV9 and J usage is TRBJ1-2, with a tentative D call TRBD1 (5 bases). The CDR3 is 11 amino acids. Germline V gene sequence: CDR1 SGDLS, CDR2 YYNGEE. This chain's CDR3 is CASSGPGRRVF. CDR3 DNA: TGTGCCAGCAGCGGACCGGGACGGAGGGTCTTC. Full variable domain (rest looked up from reference TRBV9 and TRBJ1-2): DSGVTQTPKHLITATGQRVTLRCSPRSGDLSVYWYQQSLDQGLQFLIQYYNGEERAKGNILERFSAQQFPDLHSELNLSSLELGDSALYFCASSGPGRRVFGSGTRLTVV.

This rearrangement joins TRBV11-3 to TRBJ2-3; TRBD1 agrees at 8 bases. CDR3 length: 14 amino acids. CDR1 SGHNT and CDR2 YENEEA come from the germline V gene. V gave up 7 bases and J gave up 7 bases; unmatched junction bases: 10. In DNA form, the CDR3 reads TGTGCCAGCAAAGTCGGGACAGGTGGAAATACGCAGTATTTT. It yields the protein CASKVGTGGNTQYF.

J is TRBJ1-1 and V is TRBV7-3, with TRBD1 as a possible D gene (5 bases). The V end lost 2 bases, the J end lost 5 bases, and 15 bases lay between the germline ends. Germline assignment: CDR1 SGHTA and CDR2 FQGTGA. CDR3 length: 15 residues. The CDR3 spells CASSLYQGTVTEAFF. For the CDR3, the DNA is TGTGCCAGCAGCTTATACCAGGGAACGGTAACTGAAGCTTTCTTT.

In its sample, this clone was seen a few times. The chain is built from TRBV18 and TRBJ1-2; weak D call: TRBD1 (5 bases). CDR1 is KGHSH and CDR2 is LQKENI in the germline V gene. The V end was cut by 8 bases, the J end by 6 bases, with 22 bases between. The CDR3 runs 15 residues. As DNA, the CDR3 is TGTGCCAGCGAGGTCGGGGTCCGCCAGGGAAATGGCTACACCTTC. Its protein product is CASEVGVRQGNGYTF.

V and J are TRBV29-1 and TRBJ1-1; possible D gene TRBD1, 5 bases. Trimming took off 0 bases at V and 8 bases at J, with 19 bases between the two ends. Germline CDR1 SQVTM, CDR2 ANQGSEA. The CDR3 is 15 residues long. The CDR3 loop reads CSVEDPGDPNSEAFF. In nucleotides, the CDR3 is TGCAGCGTTGAAGATCCCGGGGACCCGAACTCAGAAGCTTTCTTT.

The chain has TRBV4-2 and TRBJ1-4; D might be TRBD1 (5 bases). CDR1 and CDR2 (germline): LGHNA, YNFKEQ. The V end was cut by 8 bases, the J end by 0 bases, with 7 bases between. The CDR3 runs 13 residues. The CDR3 here is CASGGATNEKLFF. The CDR3, as DNA: TGTGCCAGCGGGGGGGCAACTAATGAAAAACTGTTTTTT.

This chain joins TRBV5-1 and TRBJ2-2; D remains ambiguous. V was trimmed by 0 bases and J by 6 bases, leaving 6 bases between them. The CDR3 runs to 13 residues. CDR1 is SGHRS, CDR2 YFSETQ, per germline. CDR3 in DNA: TGCGCCAGCAGCTTGGGGATATCCGGGGAGCTGTTTTTT. Its protein product is CASSLGISGELFF.

V is TRBV7-9 and J is TRBJ1-2; D remains unclear. The CDR3 totals 14 residues. V was trimmed by 2 bases and J by 3 bases, leaving 10 bases between them. The germline V gene encodes CDR1 SEHNR and CDR2 FQNEAQ (reference sequence). CDR3 in DNA: TGTGCCAGCAGCTTAAAGGACGGGTACTATGGCTACACCTTC. It yields the protein CASSLKDGYYGYTF.

There are a few counts of this clone. V and J are TRBV6-5 and TRBJ2-7; 8 nucleotides agree with TRBD1. The J segment lost 3 bases and the V segment lost 10 bases, leaving 11 bases of the junction unmatched. CDR3 length: 14 residues. Germline CDR1 and CDR2: MNHEY and SVGAGI. The CDR3 here is CATIDGQGRYEQYF. DNA for the CDR3: TGTGCCACTATAGACGGACAGGGACGCTACGAGCAGTACTTC.

The V gene is TRBV5-4, the J gene TRBJ2-6; the D call may be TRBD1 or TRBD2 (7 bases each). The CDR3 consists of 18 residues. Germline CDR1 reads SGHNT; CDR2 reads YYREEE (reference sequence). V shed 5 bases and J shed 1 base, with 19 bases lying between them. The CDR3 loop is CASRSGTALRSGANVLTF. Here the CDR3 DNA reads TGTGCCAGCAGAAGCGGGACAGCCCTCCGTTCTGGGGCCAACGTCCTGACTTTC.

Only a few counts were recorded for this clone. The chain is built from TRBV7-9 and TRBJ2-7; possible D gene TRBD1, 6 bases. Germline CDR1 reads SEHNR; CDR2 reads FQNEAQ (reference sequence). The CDR3 is 13 residues long. Between the trimmed V and J ends, which lost 5 bases and 6 bases, there was a span of 14 bases. The CDR3 DNA is TGTGCCAGCAGCGCACAGGGAAAAGGCGAGCAGTACTTC. Residues: CASSAQGKGEQYF.

This chain uses TRBV7-7 with TRBJ2-5, with 7 bases fitting TRBD1. The CDR3 covers 15 residues. The V segment lost 5 bases and the J segment 4 bases; nucleotides outside the gene matches: 10. The germline gives CDR1 SSHAT, CDR2 FNYEAQ (reference sequence). The CDR3 protein is CASSPSTGPGETQYF. The CDR3 DNA reads TGTGCCAGCAGCCCCTCGACAGGGCCGGGAGAGACCCAGTACTTC. The full variable domain, completed using reference TRBV7-7 and TRBJ2-5, is GAGVSQSPRYKVTKRGQDVTLRCDPISSHATLYWYQQALGQGPEFLTYFNYEAQPDKSGLPSDRFSAERPEGSISTLTIQRTEQRDSAMYRCASSPSTGPGETQYFGPGTRLLVL.